The 24 T cell receptor beta chains reported below all come from one sample, sequenced in a study of CD4+ T cells in melanoma. Libraries were prepared by immunoSEQ multiplex PCR; TCRdb keeps only in-frame clonotypes and omits some of them. This sample has roughly 110,000 clones, with over 80% found just once. The sample comprised peripheral blood. The receptors were sampled from a human donor with melanoma.

The gene calls are TRBV4-2 and TRBJ1-1, with a weak D call TRBD1 (6 bases). The V and J ends lost 0 bases and 6 bases respectively, with 14 bases between them. This CDR3 region has 15 residues. Germline CDR1 reads LGHNA; CDR2 reads YNFKEQ. CDR3 region: CASSQDQRGGAEAFF. The CDR3 DNA reads as TGTGCCAGCAGCCAAGATCAAAGGGGGGGAGCTGAAGCTTTCTTT.

The V gene is TRBV4-1, the J gene TRBJ1-1; TRBD1 agrees at 7 bases. V shed 4 bases, J shed 4 bases, and the junction held 9 bases outside the gene matches. CDR3 length equals 15 residues. CDR1 is MGHRA, CDR2 YSYEKL, per germline. CDR3 in amino acids: CASSLPGGGITEAFF. CDR3 nucleotide sequence: TGCGCCAGCAGCCTCCCAGGGGGAGGGATCACTGAAGCTTTCTTT.

As DNA, the CDR3 is TGTGCCATCAGCTCGGAGACAGGGTATAACACTGAAGCTTTCTTT. Translating it yields CAISSETGYNTEAFF. This chain joins TRBV10-3 and TRBJ1-1; TRBD1 agrees at 7 bases. Per the germline V gene, CDR1 is ENHRY and CDR2 is SYGVKD. CDR3 length equals 15 residues. With V trimmed by 6 bases and J by 2 bases, 9 bases remained unmatched.

The rearrangement links TRBV4-2 to TRBJ2-5; D perhaps matches TRBD2 (6 bases). Trimming stripped 0 bases from V and 4 bases from J, with 18 bases between. The germline V gene has CDR1 LGHNA and CDR2 YNFKEQ. The CDR3 totals 17 residues. CDR3 DNA: TGTGCCAGCAGCCAAGAAATCGCTAGCGAGGGGCGAGAGACCCAGTACTTC. As protein: CASSQEIASEGRETQYF.

This chain connects TRBV19 to TRBJ2-7; TRBD1 agrees at 8 bases. The CDR3 totals 13 residues. V trimming: 8 bases; J trimming: 4 bases; junction bases outside the gene matches: 7. Germline-derived CDR1 and CDR2 are LNHDA and SQIVND (reference sequence). The CDR3 is CASGHRGTYEQYF. In DNA form, the CDR3 reads TGTGCCAGTGGGCACAGGGGGACTTACGAGCAGTACTTC.

The chain combines TRBV2 with TRBJ1-5, with a tentative D call TRBD1 (5 bases). The CDR3 is made up of 13 amino acids. Germline V gene sequence: CDR1 SNHLY, CDR2 FYNNEI. Trimming pared 8 bases from V and 4 bases from J, leaving 12 bases between. The CDR3 protein is CASGRDLNQPQHF. In DNA form, the CDR3 reads TGTGCCAGCGGGAGGGACTTAAATCAGCCCCAGCATTTT.

The chain links TRBV5-4 to TRBJ2-5; D possibly corresponds to TRBD1 (6 bases). Germline V gives CDR1 SGHNT, CDR2 YYREEE (reference sequence). The CDR3 runs to 14 residues. The germline V and J ends were trimmed by 5 bases and 6 bases, with 17 bases remaining between them. The CDR3 DNA reads TGTGCCAGCAGTTCGGACAGCACAAGGAAGACCCAGTACTTC. Translated, it gives CASSSDSTRKTQYF.

The chain uses TRBV19 and TRBJ2-5; D unclear. This CDR3 region has 13 residues. Germline lookup yields CDR1 LNHDA and CDR2 SQIVND (reference sequence). V lost 1 base, J lost 3 bases, and 6 bases lay in between. CDR3 sequence reads: CASSIGVKETQYF. DNA of the CDR3: TGTGCCAGTAGTATAGGAGTAAAAGAGACCCAGTACTTC. Using reference TRBV19 and TRBJ2-5 for the parts outside the CDR3, the full variable domain is DGGITQSPKYLFRKEGQNVTLSCEQNLNHDAMYWYRQDPGQGLRLIYYSQIVNDFQKGDIAEGYSVSREKKESFPLTVTSAQKNPTAFYLCASSIGVKETQYFGPGTRLLVL.

The chain couples TRBV30 to TRBJ2-3, with TRBD2 as a possible D gene (6 bases). The V end was cut by 0 bases, the J end by 6 bases, with 13 bases between. The length of the CDR3 is 14 residues. Germline V gene lookup returns CDR1 GTSNPN and CDR2 SVGIG (reference sequence). CDR3 DNA sequence: TGTGCCTGGAGTGTGGGCGGGGTGGGCGATACGCAGTATTTT. Residues: CAWSVGGVGDTQYF.

V is TRBV28 and J is TRBJ2-4, with D perhaps TRBD1 (6 bases). Per germline, CDR1 MDHEN and CDR2 SYDVKM. CDR3 length: 16 amino acids. Between the trimmed V and J ends, which lost 7 bases and 0 bases, there was a span of 16 bases. The CDR3 nucleotides are TGTGCCAGCACCAATACAGGGTATTTAGCCAAAAACATTCAGTACTTC. It yields the protein CASTNTGYLAKNIQYF.

The rearrangement links TRBV15 to TRBJ2-2; D remains unclear. In germline, CDR1 is LNHNV, CDR2 YYDKDF (reference sequence). The V end lost 0 bases, the J end lost 3 bases, and 14 bases lay between the germline ends. The CDR3 is made up of 17 amino acids. The CDR3 region is CATSRDLISADTGELFF. CDR3 bases: TGTGCCACCAGCAGAGATCTCATTTCGGCCGACACCGGGGAGCTGTTTTTT.

V and J are TRBV5-6 and TRBJ2-7, with D unresolved. Germline V gene lookup returns CDR1 SGHDT and CDR2 YYEEEE. V was cut by 3 bases and J by 3 bases, with 7 bases left in between. The CDR3 extends over 12 amino acids. The CDR3 nucleotides read TGTGCCAGCAGCTCACTACACTACGAGCAGTACTTC. Its protein is CASSSLHYEQYF.

The gene calls are TRBV7-2 and TRBJ2-1; D gene ambiguous. Germline values: CDR1 SGHTA, CDR2 FQGNSA. The length of the CDR3 is 15 residues. The V and J ends lost 2 bases and 6 bases respectively, with 14 bases between them. DNA for the CDR3: TGTGCCAGCAGCTTATGGGCTTTGGTTACCAATGAGCAGTTCTTC. This codes for CASSLWALVTNEQFF.

The J gene is TRBJ2-3, the V gene TRBV9; 7 nucleotides line up with TRBD2. The V gene end was trimmed by 0 bases and the J gene end by 5 bases; junction bases not matched to a gene: 9. Germline loops: CDR1 SGDLS, CDR2 YYNGEE. CDR3 length: 16 amino acids. This chain's CDR3 is CASSVAWEGRGDTQYF. CDR3 sequence (DNA): TGTGCCAGCAGCGTAGCTTGGGAGGGCCGAGGAGATACGCAGTATTTT.

The chain employs TRBV5-1 and TRBJ1-2, with D perhaps TRBD1 (6 bases). The CDR3 has 16 residues. The germline V gene encodes CDR1 SGHRS and CDR2 YFSETQ. Trimming took 0 bases from V and 8 from J, leaving 20 bases between them. The chain's CDR3 is CASSLDDGRGGEGYTF. The CDR3 region has the DNA TGCGCCAGCAGCTTGGACGATGGCAGGGGAGGGGAGGGCTACACCTTC.

This clone was detected a few times. The chain carries TRBV19 and TRBJ2-1, with 10 nucleotides matching TRBD2. This CDR3 spans 15 amino acids. The ends lost 7 bases at V and 5 bases at J; junction bases unmatched: 8. The germline CDR1 and CDR2 sequences are LNHDA and SQIVND (reference sequence). Here the CDR3 reads CASNPGLAENNEQFF. In DNA form, the CDR3 reads TGTGCCAGTAACCCCGGACTAGCGGAGAACAATGAGCAGTTCTTC.

V and J are TRBV19 and TRBJ1-1, with a possible D match to TRBD1 (5 bases). Germline values: CDR1 LNHDA, CDR2 SQIVND (reference sequence). The CDR3 covers 13 residues. Trimming stripped 5 bases from V and 0 bases from J, with 7 bases between. The CDR3 DNA sequence: TGTGCCAGTAGTCAACAGGTGAACACTGAAGCTTTCTTT. The encoded protein is CASSQQVNTEAFF.

This chain uses TRBV7-3 with TRBJ1-2; D perhaps matches TRBD1 (5 bases). The CDR3 consists of 14 residues. CDR1 and CDR2 (germline): SGHTA, FQGTGA. V gave up 1 base and J gave up 8 bases, with 14 bases separating them. The CDR3 protein is CASSLRGRGSGYTF. CDR3 DNA sequence: TGTGCCAGCAGCTTAAGGGGACGGGGATCCGGCTACACCTTC.

Concerning this clone: The sample carries other DNA sequences with the same CDR3. V gene TRBV18 combines with J gene TRBJ1-1; D remains ambiguous. Germline CDR1 KGHSH, CDR2 LQKENI. The length of the CDR3 is 13 residues. The V end was cut by 1 base, the J end by 0 bases, with 3 bases between. CDR3 amino acids: CASSPQVNTEAFF. CDR3 DNA: TGTGCCAGCTCACCACAGGTGAACACTGAAGCTTTCTTT.

The J gene is TRBJ1-4, the V gene TRBV5-4; 8 nucleotides line up with TRBD1. Germline assignment: CDR1 SGHNT and CDR2 YYREEE (reference sequence). CDR3 length: 16 residues. The junction had 5 bases not matched to a gene; V was cut back by 0 bases and J by 4 bases. The DNA for the CDR3 is TGTGCCAGCAGCTTGGCAGGGGGCGGGGTTAATGAAAAACTGTTTTTT. Protein product: CASSLAGGGVNEKLFF. Filled out from reference TRBV5-4 and TRBJ1-4, the complete variable domain reads ETGVTQSPTHLIKTRGQQVTLRCSSQSGHNTVSWYQQALGQGPQFIFQYYREEENGRGNFPPRFSGLQFPNYSSELNVNALELDDSALYLCASSLAGGGVNEKLFFGSGTQLSVL.

The chain recombines TRBV10-3 with TRBJ2-7, with TRBD2 matching 8 bases. V dropped 0 bases and J dropped 4; count of bases not matched to a gene: 2. Germline lookup yields CDR1 ENHRY and CDR2 SYGVKD. The length of the CDR3 is 14 residues. CDR3 coding DNA: TGTGCCATCAGTGAGTCTGCGGGGGGATACGAGCAGTACTTC. Translation gives CAISESAGGYEQYF.

The chain carries TRBV6-1 and TRBJ1-3; TRBD1 agrees at 8 bases. The CDR3 extends over 19 amino acids. Germline CDR1 reads MNHNS; CDR2 reads SASEGT. Losses at the gene ends were 2 bases for V and 0 bases for J; bases not matched to a gene: 12. The CDR3 is CASSEFDRGWESSGNTIYF. CDR3 coding DNA: TGTGCCAGCAGTGAATTCGACAGGGGATGGGAGAGCTCTGGAAACACCATATATTTT.

The chain employs TRBV7-9 and TRBJ2-6; no reliable D call. CDR3 length: 15 amino acids. Germline V lookup: CDR1 SEHNR, CDR2 FQNEAQ (reference sequence). Trimming removed 3 bases at V and 0 bases at J, with 6 bases between. The CDR3 region is CASSFGRSGANVLTF. CDR3 DNA: TGTGCCAGCAGCTTTGGGCGCTCTGGGGCCAACGTCCTGACTTTC.

The chain has TRBV7-8 and TRBJ2-5; no clear D. V was pared by 5 bases and J by 4 bases, with 8 bases between. The CDR3 is made up of 12 amino acids. In germline, CDR1 is SGHVS, CDR2 FQNEAQ. Here the CDR3 DNA reads TGTGCCAGCAGCCGCCCTGGAGAGACCCAGTACTTC. Translating it yields CASSRPGETQYF.